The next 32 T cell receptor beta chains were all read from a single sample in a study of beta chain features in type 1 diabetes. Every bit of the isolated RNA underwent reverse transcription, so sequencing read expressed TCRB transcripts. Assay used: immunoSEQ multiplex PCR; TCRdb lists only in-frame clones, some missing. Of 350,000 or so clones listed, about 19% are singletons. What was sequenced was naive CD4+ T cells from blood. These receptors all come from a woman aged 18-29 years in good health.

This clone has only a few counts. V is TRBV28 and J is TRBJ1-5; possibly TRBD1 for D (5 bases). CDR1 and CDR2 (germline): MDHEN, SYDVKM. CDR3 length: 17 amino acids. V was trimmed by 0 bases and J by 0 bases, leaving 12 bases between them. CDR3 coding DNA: TGTGCCAGCAGTTTATGGGGGGAGGGGTCTAGCAATCAGCCCCAGCATTTT. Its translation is CASSLWGEGSSNQPQHF.

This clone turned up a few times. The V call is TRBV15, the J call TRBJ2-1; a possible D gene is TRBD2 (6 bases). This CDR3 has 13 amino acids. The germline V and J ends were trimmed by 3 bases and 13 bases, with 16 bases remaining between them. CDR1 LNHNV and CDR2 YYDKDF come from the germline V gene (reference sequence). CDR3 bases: TGTGCCACCAGCAGTGGTCGACTAGGAAAACAGTTCTTC. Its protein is CATSSGRLGKQFF.

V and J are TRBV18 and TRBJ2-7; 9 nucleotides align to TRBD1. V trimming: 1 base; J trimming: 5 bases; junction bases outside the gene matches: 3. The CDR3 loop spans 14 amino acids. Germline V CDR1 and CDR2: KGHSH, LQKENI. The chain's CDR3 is CASSPLQGAHEQYF. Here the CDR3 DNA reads TGTGCCAGCTCACCACTACAGGGGGCCCACGAGCAGTACTTC.

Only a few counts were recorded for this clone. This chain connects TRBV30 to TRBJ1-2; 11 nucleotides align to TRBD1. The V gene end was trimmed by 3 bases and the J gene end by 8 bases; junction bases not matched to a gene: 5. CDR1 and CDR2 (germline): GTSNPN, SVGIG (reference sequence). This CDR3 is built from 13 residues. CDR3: CAWRGQGVYGYTF. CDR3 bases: TGTGCCTGGAGGGGACAGGGGGTTTACGGCTACACCTTC.

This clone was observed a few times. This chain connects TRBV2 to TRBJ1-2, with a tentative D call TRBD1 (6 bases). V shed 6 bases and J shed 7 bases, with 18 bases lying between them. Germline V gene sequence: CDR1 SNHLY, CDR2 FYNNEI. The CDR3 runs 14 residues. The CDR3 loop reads CASRQMTGGLGYTF. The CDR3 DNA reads TGTGCCAGCAGGCAGATGACAGGAGGACTTGGCTACACCTTC.

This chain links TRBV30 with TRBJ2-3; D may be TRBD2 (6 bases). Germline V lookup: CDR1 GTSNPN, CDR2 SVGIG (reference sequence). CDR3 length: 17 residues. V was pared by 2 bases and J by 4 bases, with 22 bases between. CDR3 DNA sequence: TGTGCCTGGAGTCTCCGGCGGGTTAGCGGAACGGCAGATACGCAGTATTTT. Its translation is CAWSLRRVSGTADTQYF.

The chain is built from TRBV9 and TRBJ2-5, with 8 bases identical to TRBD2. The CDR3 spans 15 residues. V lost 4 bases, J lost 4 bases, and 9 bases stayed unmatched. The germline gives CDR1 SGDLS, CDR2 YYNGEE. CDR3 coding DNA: TGTGCCAGCAGCTACTCGGGGGGGCCGGGAGAGACCCAGTACTTC. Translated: CASSYSGGPGETQYF.

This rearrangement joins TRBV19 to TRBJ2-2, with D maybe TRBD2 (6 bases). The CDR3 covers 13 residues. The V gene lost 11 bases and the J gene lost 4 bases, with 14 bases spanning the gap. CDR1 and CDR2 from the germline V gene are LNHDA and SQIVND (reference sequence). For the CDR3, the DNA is TGTGCCTCGGGACTCCAAGGCACCGGGGAGCTGTTTTTT. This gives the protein CASGLQGTGELFF.

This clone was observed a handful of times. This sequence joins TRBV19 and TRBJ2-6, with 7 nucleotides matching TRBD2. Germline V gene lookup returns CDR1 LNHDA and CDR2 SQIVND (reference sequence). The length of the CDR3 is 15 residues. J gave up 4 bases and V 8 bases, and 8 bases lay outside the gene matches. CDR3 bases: TGTGCCAGTGGAGTGGGGGGGAACGGGGCCAACGTCCTGACTTTC. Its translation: CASGVGGNGANVLTF. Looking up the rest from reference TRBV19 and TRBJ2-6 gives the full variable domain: DGGITQSPKYLFRKEGQNVTLSCEQNLNHDAMYWYRQDPGQGLRLIYYSQIVNDFQKGDIAEGYSVSREKKESFPLTVTSAQKNPTAFYLCASGVGGNGANVLTFGAGSRLTVL.

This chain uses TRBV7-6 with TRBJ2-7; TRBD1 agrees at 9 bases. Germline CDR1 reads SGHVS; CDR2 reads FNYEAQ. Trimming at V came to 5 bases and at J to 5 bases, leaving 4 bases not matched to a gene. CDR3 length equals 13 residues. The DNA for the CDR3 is TGTGCCAGCAGCATGGACAGGGGAAACGAGCAGTACTTC. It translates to CASSMDRGNEQYF.

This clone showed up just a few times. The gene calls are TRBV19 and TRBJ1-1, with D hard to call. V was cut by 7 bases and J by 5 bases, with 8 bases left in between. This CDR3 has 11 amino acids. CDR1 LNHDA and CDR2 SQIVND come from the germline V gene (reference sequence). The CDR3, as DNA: TGTGCCAGTACAGCGGGGACTGAAGCTTTCTTT. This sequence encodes CASTAGTEAFF.

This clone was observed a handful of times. The CDR3 sequence: CASSIGFRYEQYF. The CDR3 DNA is TGTGCCAGTAGTATAGGTTTCCGTTACGAGCAGTACTTC. V is TRBV19 and J is TRBJ2-7; D is uncertain. Trimming left V 1 base short and J 4 bases short, with 8 bases between. The length of the CDR3 is 13 residues. CDR1 is LNHDA, CDR2 SQIVND, per germline (reference sequence).

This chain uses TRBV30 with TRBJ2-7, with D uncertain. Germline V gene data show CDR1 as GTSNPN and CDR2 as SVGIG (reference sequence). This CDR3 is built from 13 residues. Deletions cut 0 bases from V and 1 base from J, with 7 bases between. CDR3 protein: CAWSVHISYEQYF. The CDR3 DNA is TGTGCCTGGAGTGTACACATATCCTACGAGCAGTACTTC.

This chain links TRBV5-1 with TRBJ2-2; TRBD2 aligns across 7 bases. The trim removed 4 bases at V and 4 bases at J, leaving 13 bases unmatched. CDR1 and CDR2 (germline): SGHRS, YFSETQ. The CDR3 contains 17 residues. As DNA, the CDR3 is TGCGCCAGCAGCCAACCCCAAAGCGGGGAGGGCACCGGGGAGCTGTTTTTT. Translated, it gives CASSQPQSGEGTGELFF.

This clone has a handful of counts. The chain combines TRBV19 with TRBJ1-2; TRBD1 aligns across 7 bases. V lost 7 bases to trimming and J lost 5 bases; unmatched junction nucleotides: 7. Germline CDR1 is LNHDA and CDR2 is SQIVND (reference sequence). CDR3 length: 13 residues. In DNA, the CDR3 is TGTGCCAGTAATAGGGGGCAGAGGTATGGCTACACCTTC. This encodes CASNRGQRYGYTF.

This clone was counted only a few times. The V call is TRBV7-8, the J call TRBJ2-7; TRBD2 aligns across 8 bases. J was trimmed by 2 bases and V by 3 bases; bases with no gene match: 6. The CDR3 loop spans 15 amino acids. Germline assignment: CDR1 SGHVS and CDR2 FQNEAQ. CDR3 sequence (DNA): TGTGCCAGCAGCTTCAAACGGACTAGCCCCTACGAGCAGTACTTC. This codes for CASSFKRTSPYEQYF.

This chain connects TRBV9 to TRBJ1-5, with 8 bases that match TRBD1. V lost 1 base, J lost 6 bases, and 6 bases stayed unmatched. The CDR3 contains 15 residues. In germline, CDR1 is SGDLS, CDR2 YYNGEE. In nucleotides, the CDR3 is TGTGCCAGCAGCGTAACAGGGGGAGTTGGTCAGCCCCAGCATTTT. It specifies CASSVTGGVGQPQHF.

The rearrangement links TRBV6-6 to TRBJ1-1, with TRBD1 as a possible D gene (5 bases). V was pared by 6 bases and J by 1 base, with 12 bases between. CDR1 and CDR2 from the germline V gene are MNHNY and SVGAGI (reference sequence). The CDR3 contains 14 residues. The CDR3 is CASRRRGKNTEAFF. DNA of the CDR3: TGTGCCAGCAGACGCCGGGGGAAGAACACTGAAGCTTTCTTT.

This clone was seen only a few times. This CDR3 reads CASSFGETQYF. The CDR3 nucleotides read TGTGCCAGCAGCTTCGGGGAGACCCAGTACTTC. The rearrangement joins TRBV11-1 to TRBJ2-5; D is unclear. Germline loops: CDR1 SGHAT, CDR2 FQDESV (reference sequence). This CDR3 spans 11 amino acids. V was shortened by 3 bases and J by 5 bases, with 4 bases between the two germline ends.

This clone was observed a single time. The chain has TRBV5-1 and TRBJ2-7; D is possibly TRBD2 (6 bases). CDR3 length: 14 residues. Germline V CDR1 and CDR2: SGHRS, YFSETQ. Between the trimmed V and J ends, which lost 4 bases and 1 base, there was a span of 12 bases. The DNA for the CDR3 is TGCGCCAGCAGCAGGACGGCGGGATCCTACGAGCAGTACTTC. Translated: CASSRTAGSYEQYF.

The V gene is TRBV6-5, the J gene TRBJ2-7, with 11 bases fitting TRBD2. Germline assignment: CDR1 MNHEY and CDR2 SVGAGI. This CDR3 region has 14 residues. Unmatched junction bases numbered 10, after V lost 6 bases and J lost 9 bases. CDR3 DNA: TGTGCCAGCAGGCCGGGACTAGCGGCCCTATGGCAGTACTTC. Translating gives CASRPGLAALWQYF.

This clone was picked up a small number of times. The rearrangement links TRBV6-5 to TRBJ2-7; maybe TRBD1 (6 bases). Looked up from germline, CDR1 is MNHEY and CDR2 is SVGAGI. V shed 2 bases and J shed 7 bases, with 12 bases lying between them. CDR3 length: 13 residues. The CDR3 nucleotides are TGTGCCAGCAGTTACACCCAGGGGCGGGAGCAGTACTTC. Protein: CASSYTQGREQYF.

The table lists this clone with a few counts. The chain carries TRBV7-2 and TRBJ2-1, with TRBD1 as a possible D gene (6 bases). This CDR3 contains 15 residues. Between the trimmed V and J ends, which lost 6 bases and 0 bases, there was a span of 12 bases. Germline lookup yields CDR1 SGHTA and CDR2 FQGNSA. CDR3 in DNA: TGTGCCAGCAGTCCGGACAGTAGCTCCTACAATGAGCAGTTCTTC. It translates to CASSPDSSSYNEQFF.

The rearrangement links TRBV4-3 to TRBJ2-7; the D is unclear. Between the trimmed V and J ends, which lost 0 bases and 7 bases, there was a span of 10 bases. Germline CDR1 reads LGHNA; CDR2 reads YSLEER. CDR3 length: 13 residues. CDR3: CASSQEGRLEQYF. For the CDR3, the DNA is TGCGCCAGCAGCCAAGAGGGCCGCCTGGAGCAGTACTTC.

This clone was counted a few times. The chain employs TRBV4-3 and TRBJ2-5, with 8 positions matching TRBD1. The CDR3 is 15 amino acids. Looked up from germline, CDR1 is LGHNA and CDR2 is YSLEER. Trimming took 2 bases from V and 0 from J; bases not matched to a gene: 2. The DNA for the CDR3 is TGCGCCAGCAGCCAAAAGGACAGGGACCAAGAGACCCAGTACTTC. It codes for CASSQKDRDQETQYF.

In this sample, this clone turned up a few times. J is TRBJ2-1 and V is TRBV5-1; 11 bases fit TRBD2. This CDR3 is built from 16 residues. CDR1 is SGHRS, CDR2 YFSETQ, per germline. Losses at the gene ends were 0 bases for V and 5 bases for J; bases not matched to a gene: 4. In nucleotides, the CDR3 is TGCGCCAGCAGCTTGGTTTTAGCGGGAGGGGACAATGAGCAGTTCTTC. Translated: CASSLVLAGGDNEQFF. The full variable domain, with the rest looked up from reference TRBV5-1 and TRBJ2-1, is KAGVTQTPRYLIKTRGQQVTLSCSPISGHRSVSWYQQTPGQGLQFLFEYFSETQRNKGNFPGRFSGRQFSNSRSEMNVSTLELGDSALYLCASSLVLAGGDNEQFFGPGTRLTVL.

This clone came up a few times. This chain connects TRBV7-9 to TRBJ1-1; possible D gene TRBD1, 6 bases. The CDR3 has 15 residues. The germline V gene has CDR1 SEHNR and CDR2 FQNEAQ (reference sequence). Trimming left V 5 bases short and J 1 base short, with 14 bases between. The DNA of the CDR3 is TGTGCCAGCAGCATCACCGGGACAAGGAACACTGAAGCTTTCTTT. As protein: CASSITGTRNTEAFF.

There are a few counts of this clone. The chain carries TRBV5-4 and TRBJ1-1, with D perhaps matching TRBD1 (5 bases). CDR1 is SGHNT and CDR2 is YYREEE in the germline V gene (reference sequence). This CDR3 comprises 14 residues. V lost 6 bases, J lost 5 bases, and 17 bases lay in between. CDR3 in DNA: TGTGCCAGCACCCTCGGGTTGGGGGGAACTGAAGCTTTCTTT. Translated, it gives CASTLGLGGTEAFF.

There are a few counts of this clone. The CDR3 region is CASSYRQGFDEQYF. The CDR3 nucleotides are TGCGCCAGCAGCTACCGACAGGGATTCGACGAGCAGTACTTC. The chain joins TRBV5-1 to TRBJ2-7, with 7 bases identical to TRBD1. With V trimmed by 3 bases and J by 5 bases, 8 bases remained unmatched. This CDR3 has 14 residues. The germline CDR1 and CDR2 sequences are SGHRS and YFSETQ.

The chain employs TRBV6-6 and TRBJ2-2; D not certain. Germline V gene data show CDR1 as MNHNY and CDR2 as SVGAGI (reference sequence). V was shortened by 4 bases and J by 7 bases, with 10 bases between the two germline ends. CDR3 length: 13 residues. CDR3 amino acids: CASSSLSSGELFF. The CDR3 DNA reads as TGTGCCAGCAGTTCCCTTAGTAGCGGGGAGCTGTTTTTT.

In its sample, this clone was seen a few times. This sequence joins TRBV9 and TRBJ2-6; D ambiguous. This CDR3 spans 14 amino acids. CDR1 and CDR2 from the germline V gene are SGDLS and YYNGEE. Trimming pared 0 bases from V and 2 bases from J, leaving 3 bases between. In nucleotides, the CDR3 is TGTGCCAGCAGCGTAGATACTGGGGCCAACGTCCTGACTTTC. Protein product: CASSVDTGANVLTF.

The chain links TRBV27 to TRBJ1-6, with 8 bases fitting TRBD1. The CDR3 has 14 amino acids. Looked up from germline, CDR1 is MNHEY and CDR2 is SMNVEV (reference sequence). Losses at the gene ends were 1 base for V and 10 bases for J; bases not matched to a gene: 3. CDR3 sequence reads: CASSLYRGRSPLHF. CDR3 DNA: TGTGCCAGCAGTTTATACAGGGGGAGATCACCCCTCCACTTT.